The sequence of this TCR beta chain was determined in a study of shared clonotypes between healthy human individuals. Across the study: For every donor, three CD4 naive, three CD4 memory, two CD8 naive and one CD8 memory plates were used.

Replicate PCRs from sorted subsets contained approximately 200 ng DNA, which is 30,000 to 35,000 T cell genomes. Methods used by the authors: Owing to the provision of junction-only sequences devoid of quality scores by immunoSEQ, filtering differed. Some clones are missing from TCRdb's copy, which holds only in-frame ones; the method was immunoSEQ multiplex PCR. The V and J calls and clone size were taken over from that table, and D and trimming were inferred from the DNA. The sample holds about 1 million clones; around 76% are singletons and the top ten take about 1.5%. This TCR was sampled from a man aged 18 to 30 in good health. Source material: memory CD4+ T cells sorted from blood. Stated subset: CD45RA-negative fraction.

Here the CDR3 DNA reads TGTGCCAGCAGTTCCCCAGGGGCTGGGGCCAACGTCCTGACTTTC. Translation gives CASSSPGAGANVLTF. This chain links TRBV6-6 with TRBJ2-6, with D possibly TRBD1 on 6 matching bases. The germline V gene encodes CDR1 MNHNY and CDR2 SVGAGI (reference sequence). V was pared by 4 bases and J by 2 bases, with 9 bases between. The CDR3 is made up of 15 amino acids.